A selection of T cell receptor beta chains follows, all from one sample in a study of shared clonotypes between healthy human individuals. TCRdb's copy holds only in-frame clones and misses some; the assay was immunoSEQ multiplex PCR. Among approximately 640,000 clones, about 92% were seen once, and the ten largest hold 34%. What was sequenced was memory CD8+ T cells from PBMCs. Every receptor here comes from a man younger than 30 in good health. Some clones in this sample may be carry-over from other donors' samples. The CDR3 runs from the conserved cysteine through the conserved F or W. A D gene is named only where the DNA matches it firmly. Clone size is given for some rows only: seen once, a few or many times, or a class if the clone is expanded.

TRBJ2-2,-,TRBV6-4,few,TGTGCCAGCAGTGAGCACCCTGGGGCGGGCACCGGGGAGCTGTTTTTT,CASSEHPGAGTGELFF
TRBJ1-2,TRBD1,TRBV7-8,-,TGTGCCAGCAGCTTAGTCGACAGGGAGGATGGCTACACCTTC,CASSLVDREDGYTF
TRBJ1-5,-,TRBV30,-,TGTGCCTGGAGTGTAGGTTTTGGGACACGAAGCAATCAGCCCCAGCATTTT,CAWSVGFGTRSNQPQHF
TRBJ2-7,TRBD1,TRBV7-9,-,TGTGCCAGCAGCGCAGGGGACAGACCCTACGAGCAGTACTTC,CASSAGDRPYEQYF
TRBJ1-5,TRBD1,TRBV4-2,once,TGTGCCAGCAGCCAAGTTGGAACAGGGGGGAAAAATCAGCCCCAGCATTTT,CASSQVGTGGKNQPQHF
TRBJ2-2,-,TRBV10-3,-,TGTGCCATCAGCGACACCGGGGAGCTGTTTTTT,CAISDTGELFF
TRBJ2-7,-,TRBV13,-,TGTGCCAGCAGCCCCGGACCGACCTACGAGCAGTACTTC,CASSPGPTYEQYF
TRBJ2-1,TRBD2,TRBV5-1,-,TGCGCCAGCAGCTTCGGACTAGCGGGTTACAATGAGCAGTTCTTC,CASSFGLAGYNEQFF
TRBJ1-1,TRBD1,TRBV18,-,TGTGCCAGCTCACCGGTTGGGCACAGGGGATTCACTGAAGCTTTCTTT,CASSPVGHRGFTEAFF
TRBJ2-1,TRBD2,TRBV28,many,TGTGCCAGCAGCCCTCTCGCGGGACTAGGAAAATACAATGAGCAGTTCTTC,CASSPLAGLGKYNEQFF